This TCR beta chain is drawn from a study of blood T cells in healthy people across ages. Findings and caveats of the study: Unknown CMV status may confound age-related changes in expanded clones. Versus aged donors, long-lived donors had higher diversity and more naive CD4+ cells.

After removal of 6 bases from V and 2 bases from J, the junction contained 3 bases not matched to a gene. Germline CDR1 and CDR2: SNHLY and FYNNEI. The CDR3 totals 14 residues. Isolation recovered at least 7 million PBMCs from every sample. Regarding this clonotype: The antigen remains unidentified.

A sample-barcoded 5' primer and a J-beta primer mix were used in a second PCR of about 7 to 12 cycles. Each CDR3 protein gets one entry after TCRdb re-called the 5' RACE reads with MiXCR. This table has some 940,000 distinct CDR3 sequences, under 35% appearing once. This same sample was also taken into another study, of T cells of mothers and their children. That report notes: All donors were healthy and Caucasian; they were a few mothers and their six children.

This TCR derives from a woman in her 40s in good health. Source material: blood. This rearrangement joins TRBV2 to TRBJ2-2; 7 positions match TRBD1. CDR3 bases: TGTGCCAGCAGGGACAGGCGAAACACCGGGGAGCTGTTTTTT. It is translated as CASRDRRNTGELFF.